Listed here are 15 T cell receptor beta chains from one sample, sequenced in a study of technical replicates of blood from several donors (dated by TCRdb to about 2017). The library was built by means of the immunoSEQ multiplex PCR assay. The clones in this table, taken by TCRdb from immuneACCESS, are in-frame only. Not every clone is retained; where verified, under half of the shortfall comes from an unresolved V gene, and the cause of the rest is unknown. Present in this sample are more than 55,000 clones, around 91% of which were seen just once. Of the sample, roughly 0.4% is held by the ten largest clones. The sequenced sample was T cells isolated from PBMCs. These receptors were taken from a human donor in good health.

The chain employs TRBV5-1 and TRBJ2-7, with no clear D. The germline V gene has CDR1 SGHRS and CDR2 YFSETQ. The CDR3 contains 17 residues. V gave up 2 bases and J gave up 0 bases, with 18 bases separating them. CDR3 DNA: TGCGCCAGCAGCTTTGAACCTAATAGTCCTTCCTCCTACGAGCAGTACTTC. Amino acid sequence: CASSFEPNSPSSYEQYF.

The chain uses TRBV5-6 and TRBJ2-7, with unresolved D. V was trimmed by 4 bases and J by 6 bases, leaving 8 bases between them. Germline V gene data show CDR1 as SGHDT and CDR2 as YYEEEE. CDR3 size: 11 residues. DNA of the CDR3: TGTGCCAGCAGCCTAAGTATCGAGCAGTACTTC. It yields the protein CASSLSIEQYF.

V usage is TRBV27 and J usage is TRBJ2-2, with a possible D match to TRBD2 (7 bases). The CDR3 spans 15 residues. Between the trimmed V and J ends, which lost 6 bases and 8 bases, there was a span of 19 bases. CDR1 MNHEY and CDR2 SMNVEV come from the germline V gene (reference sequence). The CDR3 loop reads CASRAVRGGGGELFF. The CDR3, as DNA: TGTGCCAGCAGAGCCGTTCGAGGGGGAGGGGGGGAGCTGTTTTTT.

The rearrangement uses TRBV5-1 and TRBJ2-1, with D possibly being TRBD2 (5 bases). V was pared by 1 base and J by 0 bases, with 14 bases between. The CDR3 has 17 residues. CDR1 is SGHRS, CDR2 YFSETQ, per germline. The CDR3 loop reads CASSLKVEVSSYNEQFF. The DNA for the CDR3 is TGCGCCAGCAGCTTGAAGGTGGAGGTTAGCTCCTACAATGAGCAGTTCTTC. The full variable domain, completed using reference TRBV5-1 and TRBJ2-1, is KAGVTQTPRYLIKTRGQQVTLSCSPISGHRSVSWYQQTPGQGLQFLFEYFSETQRNKGNFPGRFSGRQFSNSRSEMNVSTLELGDSALYLCASSLKVEVSSYNEQFFGPGTRLTVL.

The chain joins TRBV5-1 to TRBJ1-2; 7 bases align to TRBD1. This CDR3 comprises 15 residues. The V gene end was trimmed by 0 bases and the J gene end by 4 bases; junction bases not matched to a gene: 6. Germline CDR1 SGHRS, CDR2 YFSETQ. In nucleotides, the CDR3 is TGCGCCAGCAGCTTGGTACCGGGACAGAGCTATGGCTACACCTTC. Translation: CASSLVPGQSYGYTF.

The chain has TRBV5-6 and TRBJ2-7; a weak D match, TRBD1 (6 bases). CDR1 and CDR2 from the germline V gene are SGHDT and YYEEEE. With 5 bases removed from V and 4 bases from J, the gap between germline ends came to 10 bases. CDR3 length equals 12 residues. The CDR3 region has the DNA TGTGCCAGCAGAGCAGGGGAGTACGAGCAGTACTTC. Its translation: CASRAGEYEQYF.

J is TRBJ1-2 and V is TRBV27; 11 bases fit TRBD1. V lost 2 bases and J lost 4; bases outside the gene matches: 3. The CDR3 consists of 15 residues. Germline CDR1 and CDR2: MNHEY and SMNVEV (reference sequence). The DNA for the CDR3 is TGTGCCAGCAGTTTACGGACAGGGGGCTTCTATGGCTACACCTTC. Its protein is CASSLRTGGFYGYTF.

The CDR3 loop reads CAWSGLAGVEQFF. Written as DNA, the CDR3 is TGTGCCTGGAGCGGACTAGCGGGAGTTGAGCAGTTCTTC. The V and J genes are TRBV30 and TRBJ2-1, with TRBD2 identical over 13 bases. This CDR3 comprises 13 residues. Looked up from germline, CDR1 is GTSNPN and CDR2 is SVGIG (reference sequence). The trim removed 3 bases at V and 9 bases at J, leaving 2 bases unmatched. The full variable domain, completed using reference TRBV30 and TRBJ2-1, is SQTIHQWPATLVQPVGSPLSLECTVEGTSNPNLYWYRQAAGRGLQLLFYSVGIGQISSEVPQNLSASRPQDRQFILSSKKLLLSDSGFYLCAWSGLAGVEQFFGPGTRLTVL.

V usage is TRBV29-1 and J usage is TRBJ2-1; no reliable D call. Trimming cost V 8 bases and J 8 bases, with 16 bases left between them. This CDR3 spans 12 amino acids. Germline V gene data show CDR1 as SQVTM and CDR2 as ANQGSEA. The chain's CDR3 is CSSDGPGDEQFF. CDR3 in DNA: TGCAGCAGTGACGGTCCAGGCGATGAGCAGTTCTTC.

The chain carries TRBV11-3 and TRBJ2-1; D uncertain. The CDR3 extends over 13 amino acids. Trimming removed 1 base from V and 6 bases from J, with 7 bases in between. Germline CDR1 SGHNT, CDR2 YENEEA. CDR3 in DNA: TGTGCCAGCAGCTTAGGACTCCTCAATGAGCAGTTCTTC. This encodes CASSLGLLNEQFF.

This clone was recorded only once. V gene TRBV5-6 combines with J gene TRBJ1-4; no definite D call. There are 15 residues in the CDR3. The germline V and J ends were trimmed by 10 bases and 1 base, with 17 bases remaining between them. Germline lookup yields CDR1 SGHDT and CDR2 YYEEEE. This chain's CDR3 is CASIGAGLTNEKLFF. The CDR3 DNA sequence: TGTGCCTCTATAGGTGCGGGCCTAACTAATGAAAAACTGTTTTTT.

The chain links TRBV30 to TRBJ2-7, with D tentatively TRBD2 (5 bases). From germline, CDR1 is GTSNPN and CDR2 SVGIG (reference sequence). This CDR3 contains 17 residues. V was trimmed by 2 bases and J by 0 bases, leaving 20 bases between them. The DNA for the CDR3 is TGTGCCTGGAGTTTTTCGAGGCTAGCACACTTCTCCTACGAGCAGTACTTC. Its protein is CAWSFSRLAHFSYEQYF.

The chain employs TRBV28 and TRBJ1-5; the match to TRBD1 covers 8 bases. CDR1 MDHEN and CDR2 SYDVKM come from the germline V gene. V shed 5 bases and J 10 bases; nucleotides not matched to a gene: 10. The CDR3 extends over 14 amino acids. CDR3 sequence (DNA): TGTGCCAGCAGTGCAGGGGGCGAAGCCCTCCCCCAGCATTTT. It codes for CASSAGGEALPQHF.

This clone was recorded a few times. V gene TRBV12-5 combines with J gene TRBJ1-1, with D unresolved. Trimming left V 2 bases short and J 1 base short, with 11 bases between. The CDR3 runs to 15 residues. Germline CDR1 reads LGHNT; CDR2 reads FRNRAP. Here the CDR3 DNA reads TGTGCTAGTGGTTTGACCCCCACAGAGAACACTGAAGCTTTCTTT. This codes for CASGLTPTENTEAFF.

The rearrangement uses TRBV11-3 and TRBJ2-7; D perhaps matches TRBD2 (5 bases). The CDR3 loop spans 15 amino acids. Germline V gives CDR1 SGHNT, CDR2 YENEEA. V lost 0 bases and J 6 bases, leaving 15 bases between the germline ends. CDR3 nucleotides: TGTGCCAGCAGCTTAGATACCAGCGGTTATAGCGAGCAGTACTTC. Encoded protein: CASSLDTSGYSEQYF. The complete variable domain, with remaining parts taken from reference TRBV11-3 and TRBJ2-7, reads EAGVVQSPRYKIIEKKQPVAFWCNPISGHNTLYWYLQNLGQGPELLIRYENEEAVDDSQLPKDRFSAERLKGVDSTLKIQPAELGDSAVYLCASSLDTSGYSEQYFGPGTRLTVT.